The rows below give T cell receptor beta chains drawn from one sample of a study of beta chain features in type 1 diabetes. TCRdb's copy holds only in-frame clones and misses some; the assay was immunoSEQ multiplex PCR. Of roughly 290,000 clones listed, approximately 16% were seen once; the top ten hold 0.015% to 0.019%. Sequenced material: naive CD4+ T cells from blood. The receptors shown here come from a man aged 18-30 years with type 1 diabetes. Each CDR3 is given with its conserved first and last residue. The order of the fields is J gene, clone size, V gene, CDR3 length, D gene, CDR3 protein, CDR3 DNA. D genes are given only for firm matches. Expanded clones get a size class; other rows say once, few or many, or leave the size out.

TRBJ2-1	NA	TRBV9	16	TRBD2	CASSAGWTSHYNEQFF	TGTGCCAGCAGCGCCGGATGGACTAGTCATTACAATGAGCAGTTCTTC
TRBJ2-5	few	TRBV30	15	TRBD2	CAWTGLAGGQETQYF	TGTGCCTGGACGGGACTAGCGGGAGGCCAAGAGACCCAGTACTTC
TRBJ2-5	few	TRBV28	10	NA	CATRQETQYF	TGTGCCACCCGTCAAGAGACCCAGTACTTC
TRBJ2-3	few	TRBV4-3	16	TRBD2	CASSQVGGGAINTQYF	TGCGCCAGCAGCCAGGTCGGCGGGGGGGCCATCAATACGCAGTATTTT
TRBJ2-3	NA	TRBV10-1	14	TRBD1	CASTGTGPTDTQYF	TGCGCCAGCACGGGGACAGGTCCAACAGATACGCAGTATTTT
TRBJ2-2	few	TRBV27	18	TRBD2	CASSLLGLAGDNTGELFF	TGTGCCAGCAGTTTATTGGGACTAGCGGGAGATAACACCGGGGAGCTGTTTTTT
TRBJ2-7	few	TRBV6-5	14	NA	CASGLWQGEGEQYF	TGTGCCAGCGGACTATGGCAGGGTGAGGGCGAGCAGTACTTC
TRBJ1-3	few	TRBV30	14	TRBD1	CAWKGGAPRNTIYF	TGTGCCTGGAAAGGGGGCGCCCCAAGAAACACCATATATTTT
TRBJ2-7	few	TRBV7-2	15	TRBD2	CASSPGTSGGPVVYF	TGTGCCAGCAGCCCCGGGACTAGCGGGGGGCCGGTGGTGTACTTC
TRBJ2-3	NA	TRBV19	16	NA	CASSLNPGHRTDTQYF	TGTGCCAGTTCCCTAAATCCGGGACACCGCACAGATACGCAGTATTTT
TRBJ2-3	few	TRBV7-9	15	TRBD2	CASSVIGGVTDTQYF	TGTGCCAGCAGCGTTATTGGGGGGGTCACAGATACGCAGTATTTT
TRBJ1-1	few	TRBV7-9	18	TRBD1	CASSPSRDRGRQDTEAFF	TGTGCCAGCAGCCCTTCCCGGGACAGGGGGCGCCAGGACACTGAAGCTTTCTTT
TRBJ2-5	once	TRBV5-1	16	NA	CASSLVNRASQETQYF	TGCGCCAGCAGCTTGGTCAACAGGGCTAGCCAAGAGACCCAGTACTTC
TRBJ2-1	few	TRBV18	17	TRBD2	CASSPTLGGSRFDEQFF	TGTGCCAGCTCACCAACTTTGGGCGGGAGTCGATTCGATGAGCAGTTCTTC
TRBJ2-7	once	TRBV5-4	14	TRBD1	CASSSPDRGQGQYF	TGTGCCAGCAGCTCGCCAGACAGGGGGCAGGGGCAGTACTTC
TRBJ2-1	few	TRBV2	14	NA	CASTNERGSDEQFF	TGTGCCAGCACAAACGAACGGGGTAGCGATGAGCAGTTCTTC
TRBJ2-3	few	TRBV29-1	14	NA	CSHAAGLNLRTQYF	TGCAGCCATGCCGCGGGCCTTAACCTACGTACGCAGTATTTT
TRBJ2-3	few	TRBV4-1	16	NA	CASSPGAGRSTDTQYF	TGCGCCAGCAGCCCGGGAGCGGGCAGGAGCACAGATACGCAGTATTTT
TRBJ2-5	few	TRBV7-9	15	TRBD1	CASSPRTGEEETQYF	TGTGCCAGCAGCCCCAGGACAGGGGAGGAAGAGACCCAGTACTTC
TRBJ2-1	NA	TRBV25-1	17	TRBD2	CASSESASGFGRNEQFF	TGTGCCAGCAGTGAGTCGGCTAGCGGTTTCGGTCGGAATGAGCAGTTCTTC
TRBJ2-1	few	TRBV7-2	17	TRBD2	CASSLVVGGWEYNEQFF	TGTGCCAGCAGCTTAGTCGTCGGGGGGTGGGAGTACAATGAGCAGTTCTTC
TRBJ1-1	few	TRBV7-2	13	NA	CASSFRLDTEAFF	TGTGCCAGCAGCTTTCGGTTGGACACTGAAGCTTTCTTT
TRBJ2-7	few	TRBV27	15	TRBD2	CASSGSGKGAYEQYF	TGTGCCAGCAGCGGTAGCGGGAAGGGGGCCTACGAGCAGTACTTC
TRBJ2-3	few	TRBV27	14	NA	CASSLGGGADTQYF	TGTGCCAGCAGTTTAGGAGGAGGGGCAGATACGCAGTATTTT
TRBJ2-5	NA	TRBV2	13	TRBD1	CARRGQGLETQYF	TGTGCCAGGAGGGGGCAAGGACTTGAGACCCAGTACTTC
TRBJ2-1	NA	TRBV5-1	15	NA	CASSLRTSSYNEQFF	TGCGCCAGCAGCTTGCGAACTAGCTCCTACAATGAGCAGTTCTTC
TRBJ2-5	few	TRBV29-1	12	NA	CSVALYQETQYF	TGCAGCGTTGCGTTATACCAAGAGACCCAGTACTTC
TRBJ1-2	NA	TRBV7-2	16	TRBD1	CASSLTPGQGFYGYTF	TGTGCCAGCAGCCTAACTCCGGGACAGGGGTTCTATGGCTACACCTTC
TRBJ2-1	few	TRBV7-8	16	NA	CASSALASSSYNEQFF	TGTGCCAGCAGCGCACTCGCTTCGAGCTCCTACAATGAGCAGTTCTTC
TRBJ2-1	few	TRBV6-1	15	NA	CASSRTSMLRNEQFF	TGTGCCAGCAGTCGTACTAGCATGCTTCGGAATGAGCAGTTCTTC
TRBJ2-2	NA	TRBV23-1	15	NA	CASSQRKASTGELFF	TGCGCCAGCAGCCAGAGGAAGGCCAGCACCGGGGAGCTGTTTTTT
TRBJ2-5	NA	TRBV2	12	NA	CASSDRQETQYF	TGTGCCAGCAGTGACAGGCAAGAGACCCAGTACTTC
TRBJ1-5	NA	TRBV5-4	14	TRBD1	CASSLRDSGEPQHF	TGTGCCAGCAGCTTGAGGGACAGTGGGGAGCCCCAGCATTTT
TRBJ1-2	few	TRBV6-5	16	TRBD1	CASSSLTGQGSVDYTF	TGTGCCAGCAGTTCTCTAACCGGACAGGGCAGTGTCGACTACACCTTC
TRBJ1-4	few	TRBV29-1	13	TRBD1	CSVADQDRVKLFF	TGCAGCGTCGCGGATCAAGACAGGGTTAAACTGTTTTTT